One and the same sample provided the 8 T cell receptor beta chains below, sequenced in a study of molecular identifiers for immune sequencing clone quantification. TCRdb reprocessed the PCR reads via MiXCR and lists one record per CDR3 protein. The table lists some 650,000 distinct CDR3 sequences, 15% to 20% of them singletons. Sequenced: naive CD8+ T cells from blood, with Jurkat cell RNA spiked in. Subset here: FACS-sorted CD8+CD4-CCR7+CD45RA+ naive T cells. The origin of the receptors is a human donor in good health. Some libraries in this study had Jurkat cell RNA spiked in.

In regard to this clonotype: The CDR3 end shows no conserved phenylalanine or tryptophan, and so a read error is likely. The chain couples TRBV4-1 to TRBJ1-2, with a weak D call TRBD1 (5 bases). CDR1 MGHRA and CDR2 YSYEKL come from the germline V gene. Trimming stripped 2 bases from V and 8 bases from J, with 24 bases between. There are 17 residues in the CDR3. CDR3 loop: CASSQLPDNGGVGGYTS. As DNA, the CDR3 is TGCGCCAGCAGCCAACTACCTGACAATGGAGGGGTCGGGGGCTACACCTCC.

This clonotype was seen repeatedly, ten times or more. One end of the junction is discordant with germline, which a read error may explain. The chain recombines TRBV6-1 with TRBJ2-1; D uncertain. Germline V gene data show CDR1 as MNHNS and CDR2 as SASEGT. The CDR3 covers 14 residues. CDR3 nucleotide sequence: TGTGCCAGCACTGAAGGAAGAGGTGTCGAATCTCTGTTCTTC. Its protein is CASTEGRGVESLFF.

This clonotype was seen many times. The V gene is TRBV5-1, the J gene TRBJ2-7; weak D call: TRBD2 (6 bases). Trimming took off 7 bases at V and 7 bases at J, with 21 bases between the two ends. This CDR3 has 14 amino acids. Germline-derived CDR1 and CDR2 are SGHRS and YFSETQ. The CDR3 DNA is TGCGCCAGCCACGGCGGGGCGGGGTCCAGGGAGCAGTACTTC. It is translated as CASHGGAGSREQYF. The variable domain in full, completed from reference TRBV5-1 and TRBJ2-7, reads KAGVTQTPRYLIKTRGQQVTLSCSPISGHRSVSWYQQTPGQGLQFLFEYFSETQRNKGNFPGRFSGRQFSNSRSEMNVSTLELGDSALYLCASHGGAGSREQYFGPGTRLTVT.

This clonotype was found many times. The genes are TRBV3-1 and TRBJ1-5; 9 bases match TRBD1. V was clipped by 4 bases and J by 7 bases; unmatched bases: 8. CDR3 length: 15 residues. Germline V lookup: CDR1 LGHDT, CDR2 YNNKEL (reference sequence). The CDR3 bases are TGTGCCAGCAGCCTAGACAGGGGGTACGAACAGCCCCAGCATTTT. Translated: CASSLDRGYEQPQHF.

This clonotype has a count of ten or more. The chain is built from TRBV12-3 or TRBV12-4 and TRBJ1-4; D is undetermined. The CDR3 sequence is 14 residues long. Trimming pared 5 bases from V and 8 bases from J, leaving 15 bases between. The CDR3 loop reads CASSAGGFEEKLFF. CDR3 in DNA: TGTGCCAGCAGTGCGGGTGGGTTTGAAGAAAAACTGTTTTTT.

This clonotype was counted many times. This chain joins TRBV6-2 or TRBV6-3 and TRBJ1-1; TRBD1 aligns across 11 bases. Germline loops: CDR1 MNHEY, CDR2 SVGEGT. This CDR3 region has 13 residues. The V segment lost 8 bases and the J segment 6 bases; nucleotides outside the gene matches: 5. This chain's CDR3 is CASGAGQGAEAFF. Here the CDR3 DNA reads TGTGCCAGCGGTGCGGGACAGGGGGCTGAAGCTTTCTTT.

The sample holds one count of this clonotype. A read error is possible here, since a much larger clone lies one base away. The gene calls are TRBV28 and TRBJ1-5; TRBD1 agrees at 7 bases. There are 12 residues in the CDR3. Germline V gene sequence: CDR1 MDHEN, CDR2 SYDVKM. The CDR3 DNA follows: TGTGCCAGCACAGGGGGTAATCAGTCCCAGCATTTT. This gives the protein CASTGGNQSQHF.

The genes are TRBV3-1 and TRBJ1-4, with no clear D. This CDR3 contains 13 residues. V was pared by 1 base and J by 10 bases, with 10 bases between. CDR1 is LGHDT and CDR2 is YNNKEL in the germline V gene (reference sequence). DNA for the CDR3: TGTGCCAGCAGCCAAGTCGGTTTTGTAAAACTGTTTTTT. Translation gives CASSQVGFVKLFF.